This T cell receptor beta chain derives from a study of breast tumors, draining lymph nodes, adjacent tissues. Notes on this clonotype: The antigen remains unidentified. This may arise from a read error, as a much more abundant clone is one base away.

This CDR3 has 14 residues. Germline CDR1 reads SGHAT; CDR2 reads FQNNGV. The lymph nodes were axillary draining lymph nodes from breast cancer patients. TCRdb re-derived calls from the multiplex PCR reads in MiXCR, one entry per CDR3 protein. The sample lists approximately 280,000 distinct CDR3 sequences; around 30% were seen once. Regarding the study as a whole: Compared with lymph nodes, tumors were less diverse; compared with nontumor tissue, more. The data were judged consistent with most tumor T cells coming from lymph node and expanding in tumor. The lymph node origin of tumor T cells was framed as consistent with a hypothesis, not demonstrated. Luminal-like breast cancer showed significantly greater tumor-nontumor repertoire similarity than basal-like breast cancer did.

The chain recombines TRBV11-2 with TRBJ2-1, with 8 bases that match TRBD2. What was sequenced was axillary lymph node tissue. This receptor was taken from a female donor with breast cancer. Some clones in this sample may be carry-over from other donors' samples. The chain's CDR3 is CAGSLTLSGATAFF. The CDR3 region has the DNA TGTGCCGGCAGCTTAACTCTTAGCGGGGCAACCGCGTTCTTC.